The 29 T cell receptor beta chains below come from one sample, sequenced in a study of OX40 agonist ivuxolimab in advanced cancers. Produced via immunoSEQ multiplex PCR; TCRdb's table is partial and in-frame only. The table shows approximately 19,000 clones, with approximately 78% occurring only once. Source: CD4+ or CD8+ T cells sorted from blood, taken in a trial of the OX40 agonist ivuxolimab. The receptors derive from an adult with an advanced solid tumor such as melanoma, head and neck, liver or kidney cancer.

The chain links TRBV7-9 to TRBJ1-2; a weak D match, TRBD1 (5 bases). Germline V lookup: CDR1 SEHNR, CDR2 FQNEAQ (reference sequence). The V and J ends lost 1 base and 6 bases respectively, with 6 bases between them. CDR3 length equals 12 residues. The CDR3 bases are TGTGCCAGCAGCTTAGGACAGAATGGCTACACCTTC. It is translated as CASSLGQNGYTF. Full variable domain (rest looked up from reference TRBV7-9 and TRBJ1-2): DTGVSQNPRHKITKRGQNVTFRCDPISEHNRLYWYRQTLGQGPEFLTYFQNEAQLEKSRLLSDRFSAERPKGSFSTLEIQRTEQGDSAMYLCASSLGQNGYTFGSGTRLTVV.

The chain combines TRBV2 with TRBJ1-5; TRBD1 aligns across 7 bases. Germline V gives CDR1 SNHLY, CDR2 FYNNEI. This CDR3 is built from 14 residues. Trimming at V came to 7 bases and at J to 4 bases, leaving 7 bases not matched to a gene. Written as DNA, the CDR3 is TGTGCCAGCACCCGGGACAGAGCTAATCAGCCCCAGCATTTT. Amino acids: CASTRDRANQPQHF.

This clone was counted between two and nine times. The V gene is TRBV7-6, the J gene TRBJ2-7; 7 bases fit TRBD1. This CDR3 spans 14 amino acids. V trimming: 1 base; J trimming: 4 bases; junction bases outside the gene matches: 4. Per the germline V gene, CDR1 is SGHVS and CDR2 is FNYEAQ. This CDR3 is CASSLEGQFYEQYF. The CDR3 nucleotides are TGTGCCAGCAGCTTAGAGGGACAGTTTTACGAGCAGTACTTC.

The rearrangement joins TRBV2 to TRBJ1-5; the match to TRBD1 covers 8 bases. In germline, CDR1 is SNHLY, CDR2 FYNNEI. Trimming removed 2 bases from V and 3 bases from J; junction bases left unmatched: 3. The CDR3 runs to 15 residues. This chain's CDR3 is CASSERTGNNQPQHF. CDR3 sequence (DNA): TGTGCCAGCAGTGAAAGGACAGGGAACAATCAGCCCCAGCATTTT.

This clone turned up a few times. The CDR3 loop reads CASSVGQPNSPLHF. The CDR3 nucleotides are TGTGCCAGCAGCGTTGGACAGCCAAATTCACCCCTCCACTTT. The rearrangement joins TRBV6-4 to TRBJ1-6, with D possibly matching TRBD1 (6 bases). Trimming pared 6 bases from V and 7 bases from J, leaving 13 bases between. The CDR3 runs 14 residues. In germline, CDR1 is MRHNA, CDR2 SNTAGT.

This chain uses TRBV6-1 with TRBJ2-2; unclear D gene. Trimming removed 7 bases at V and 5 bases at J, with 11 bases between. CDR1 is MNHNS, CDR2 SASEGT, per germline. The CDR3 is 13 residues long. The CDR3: CASTPVVTGELFF. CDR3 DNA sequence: TGTGCCAGCACCCCCGTAGTAACCGGGGAGCTGTTTTTT.

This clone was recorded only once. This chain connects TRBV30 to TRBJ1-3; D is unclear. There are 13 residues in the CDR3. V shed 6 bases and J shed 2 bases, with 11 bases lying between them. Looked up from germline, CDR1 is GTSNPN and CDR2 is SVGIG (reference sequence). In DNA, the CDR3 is TGTGCCTGTACTATAGTTACTGGAAACACCATATATTTT. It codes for CACTIVTGNTIYF.

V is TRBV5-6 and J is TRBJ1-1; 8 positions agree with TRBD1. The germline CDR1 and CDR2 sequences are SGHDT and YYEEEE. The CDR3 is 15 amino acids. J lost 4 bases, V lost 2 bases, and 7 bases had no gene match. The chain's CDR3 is CASSFPQGAATEAFF. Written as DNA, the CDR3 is TGTGCCAGCAGCTTTCCCCAGGGGGCTGCCACTGAAGCTTTCTTT.

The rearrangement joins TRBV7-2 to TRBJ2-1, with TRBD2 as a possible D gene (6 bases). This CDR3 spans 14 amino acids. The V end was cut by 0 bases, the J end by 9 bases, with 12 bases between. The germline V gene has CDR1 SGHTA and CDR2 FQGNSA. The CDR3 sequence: CASSLAGGSGEQFF. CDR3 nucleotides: TGTGCCAGCAGCTTAGCGGGAGGATCGGGTGAGCAGTTCTTC. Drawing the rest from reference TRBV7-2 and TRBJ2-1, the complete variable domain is GAGVSQSPSNKVTEKGKDVELRCDPISGHTALYWYRQSLGQGLEFLIYFQGNSAPDKSGLPSDRFSAERTGGSVSTLTIQRTQQEDSAVYLCASSLAGGSGEQFFGPGTRLTVL.

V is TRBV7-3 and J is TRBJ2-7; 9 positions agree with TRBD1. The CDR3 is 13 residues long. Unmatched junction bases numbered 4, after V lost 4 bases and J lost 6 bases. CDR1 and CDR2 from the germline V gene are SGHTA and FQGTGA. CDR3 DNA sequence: TGTGCCAGCAGCTCAACAGGGGGCGGCGAGCAGTACTTC. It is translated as CASSSTGGGEQYF.

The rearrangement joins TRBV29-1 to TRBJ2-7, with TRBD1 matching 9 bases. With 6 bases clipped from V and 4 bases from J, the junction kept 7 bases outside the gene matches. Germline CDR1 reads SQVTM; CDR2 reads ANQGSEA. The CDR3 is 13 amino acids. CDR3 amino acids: CSVPGQGTYEQYF. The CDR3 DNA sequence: TGCAGCGTCCCGGGACAGGGAACTTACGAGCAGTACTTC.

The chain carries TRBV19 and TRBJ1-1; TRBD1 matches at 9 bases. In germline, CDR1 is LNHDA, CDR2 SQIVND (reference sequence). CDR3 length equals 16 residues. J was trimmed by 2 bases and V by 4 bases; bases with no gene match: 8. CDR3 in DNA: TGTGCCAGTAGTAGACGGGACAGGGACATTAACACTGAAGCTTTCTTT. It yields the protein CASSRRDRDINTEAFF.

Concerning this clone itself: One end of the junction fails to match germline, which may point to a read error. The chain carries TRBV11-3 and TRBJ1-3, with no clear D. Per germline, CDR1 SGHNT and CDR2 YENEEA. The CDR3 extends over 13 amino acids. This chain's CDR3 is CASSPSRGNTIYF. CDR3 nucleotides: TGTGCCAGCAGCCCGAGTCGTGGAAACACTATATATTTT.

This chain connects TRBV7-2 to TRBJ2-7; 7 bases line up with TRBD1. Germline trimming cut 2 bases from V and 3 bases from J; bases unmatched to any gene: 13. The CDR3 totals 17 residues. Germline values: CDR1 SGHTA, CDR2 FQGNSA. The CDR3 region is CASSLTTGTANIYEQYF. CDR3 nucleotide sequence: TGTGCCAGCAGCTTAACCACCGGGACAGCTAACATCTACGAGCAGTACTTC.

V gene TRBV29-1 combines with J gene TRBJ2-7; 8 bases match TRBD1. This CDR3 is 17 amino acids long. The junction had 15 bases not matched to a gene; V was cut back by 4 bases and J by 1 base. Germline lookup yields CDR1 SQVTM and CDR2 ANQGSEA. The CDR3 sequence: CSVGRVRTGRISYEQYF. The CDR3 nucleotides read TGCAGCGTTGGCAGGGTAAGGACAGGGAGAATTTCCTACGAGCAGTACTTC.

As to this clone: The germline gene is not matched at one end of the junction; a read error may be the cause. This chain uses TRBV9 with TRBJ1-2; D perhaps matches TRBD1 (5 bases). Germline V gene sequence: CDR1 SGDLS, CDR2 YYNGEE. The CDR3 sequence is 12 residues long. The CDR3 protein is CASSDDSLAGSF. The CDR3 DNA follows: TGTGCCAGCAGCGATGACAGCCTAGCGGGTTCCTTC.

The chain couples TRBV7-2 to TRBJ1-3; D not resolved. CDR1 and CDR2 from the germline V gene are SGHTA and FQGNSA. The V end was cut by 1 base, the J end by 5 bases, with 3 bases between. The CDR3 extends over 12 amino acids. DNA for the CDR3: TGTGCCAGCAGCTTAGAACGAAACACCATATATTTT. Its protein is CASSLERNTIYF.

The CDR3: CASSPDREEDEQYF. The CDR3, as DNA: TGTGCCAGCAGTCCGGACAGGGAGGAAGACGAGCAGTACTTC. The V and J genes are TRBV6-5 and TRBJ2-7; the match to TRBD1 covers 8 bases. Trimming cost V 5 bases and J 5 bases; bases outside gene matches: 8. The CDR3 extends over 14 amino acids. Germline-derived CDR1 and CDR2 are MNHEY and SVGAGI.

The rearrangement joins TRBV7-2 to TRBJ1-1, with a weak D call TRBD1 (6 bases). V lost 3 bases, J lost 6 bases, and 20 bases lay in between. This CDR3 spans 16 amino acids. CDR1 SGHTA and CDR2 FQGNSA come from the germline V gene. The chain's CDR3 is CASSFDWAGEKAEAFF. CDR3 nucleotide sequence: TGTGCCAGCAGCTTCGACTGGGCAGGGGAGAAGGCTGAAGCTTTCTTT. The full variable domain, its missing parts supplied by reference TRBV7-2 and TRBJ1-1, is GAGVSQSPSNKVTEKGKDVELRCDPISGHTALYWYRQSLGQGLEFLIYFQGNSAPDKSGLPSDRFSAERTGGSVSTLTIQRTQQEDSAVYLCASSFDWAGEKAEAFFGQGTRLTVV.

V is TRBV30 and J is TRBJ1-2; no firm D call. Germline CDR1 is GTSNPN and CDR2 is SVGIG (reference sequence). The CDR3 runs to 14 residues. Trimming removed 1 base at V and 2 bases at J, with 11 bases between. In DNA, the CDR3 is TGTGCCTGGAGTGCGGGTTTGTTGAACTATGGCTACACCTTC. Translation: CAWSAGLLNYGYTF.

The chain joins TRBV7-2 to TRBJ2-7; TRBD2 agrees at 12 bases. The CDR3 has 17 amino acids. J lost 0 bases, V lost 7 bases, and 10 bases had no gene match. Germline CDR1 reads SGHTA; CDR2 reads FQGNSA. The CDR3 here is CASTPGTSGRSSYEQYF. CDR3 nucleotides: TGTGCCAGCACGCCCGGAACTAGCGGGAGGAGCTCCTACGAGCAGTACTTC.

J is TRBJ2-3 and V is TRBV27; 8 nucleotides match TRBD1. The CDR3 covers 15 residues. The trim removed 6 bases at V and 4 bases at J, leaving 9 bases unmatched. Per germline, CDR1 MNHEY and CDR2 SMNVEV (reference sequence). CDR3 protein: CASRHRGFGADTQYF. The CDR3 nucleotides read TGTGCCAGCAGGCACAGGGGGTTTGGTGCAGATACGCAGTATTTT.

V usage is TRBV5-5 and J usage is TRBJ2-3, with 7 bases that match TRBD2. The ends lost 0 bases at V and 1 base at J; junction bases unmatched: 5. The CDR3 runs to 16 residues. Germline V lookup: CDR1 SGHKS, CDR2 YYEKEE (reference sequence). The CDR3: CASSLEAGTGTDTQYF. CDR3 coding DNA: TGTGCCAGCAGCTTGGAAGCGGGGACCGGCACAGATACGCAGTATTTT.

The CDR3 DNA reads TGTGCCACATCGGAAGGGAGGGAGACCCAGTACTTC. As protein: CATSEGRETQYF. The rearrangement joins TRBV6-1 to TRBJ2-5; a weak D match, TRBD2 (6 bases). The CDR3 totals 12 residues. Germline V lookup: CDR1 MNHNS, CDR2 SASEGT. Trimming took 10 bases from V and 5 from J, leaving 14 bases between them.

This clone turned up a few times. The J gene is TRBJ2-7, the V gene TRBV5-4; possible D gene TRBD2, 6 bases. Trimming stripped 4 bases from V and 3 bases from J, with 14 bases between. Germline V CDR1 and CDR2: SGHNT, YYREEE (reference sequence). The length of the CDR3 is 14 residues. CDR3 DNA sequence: TGTGCCAGCAGCCAAGCATCGGGAGTCTACGAGCAGTACTTC. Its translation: CASSQASGVYEQYF.

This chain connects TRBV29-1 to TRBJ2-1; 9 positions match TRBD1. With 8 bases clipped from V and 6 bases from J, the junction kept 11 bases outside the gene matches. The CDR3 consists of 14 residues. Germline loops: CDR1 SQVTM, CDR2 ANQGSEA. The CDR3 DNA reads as TGCAGCACCCAAACAGGGGGCTCTTCCAATGAGCAGTTCTTC. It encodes CSTQTGGSSNEQFF.

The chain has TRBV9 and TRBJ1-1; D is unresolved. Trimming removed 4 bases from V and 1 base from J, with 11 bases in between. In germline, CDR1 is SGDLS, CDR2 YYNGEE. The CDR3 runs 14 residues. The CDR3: CASSQEVENTEAFF. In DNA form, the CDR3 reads TGTGCCAGCAGCCAGGAGGTGGAGAACACTGAAGCTTTCTTT.

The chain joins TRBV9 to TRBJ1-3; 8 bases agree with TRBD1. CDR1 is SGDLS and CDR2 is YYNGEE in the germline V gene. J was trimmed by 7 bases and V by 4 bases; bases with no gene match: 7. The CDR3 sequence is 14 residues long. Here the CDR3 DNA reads TGTGCCAGCAGCATAACGACAGGGGAGAACACCATATATTTT. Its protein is CASSITTGENTIYF.

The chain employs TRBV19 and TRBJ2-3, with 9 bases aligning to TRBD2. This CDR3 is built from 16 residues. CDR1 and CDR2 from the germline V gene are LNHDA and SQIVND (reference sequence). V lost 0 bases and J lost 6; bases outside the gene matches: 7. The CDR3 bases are TGTGCCAGTAGTATAGATCGGATAGCGGGGGTGGATACGCAGTATTTT. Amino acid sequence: CASSIDRIAGVDTQYF.